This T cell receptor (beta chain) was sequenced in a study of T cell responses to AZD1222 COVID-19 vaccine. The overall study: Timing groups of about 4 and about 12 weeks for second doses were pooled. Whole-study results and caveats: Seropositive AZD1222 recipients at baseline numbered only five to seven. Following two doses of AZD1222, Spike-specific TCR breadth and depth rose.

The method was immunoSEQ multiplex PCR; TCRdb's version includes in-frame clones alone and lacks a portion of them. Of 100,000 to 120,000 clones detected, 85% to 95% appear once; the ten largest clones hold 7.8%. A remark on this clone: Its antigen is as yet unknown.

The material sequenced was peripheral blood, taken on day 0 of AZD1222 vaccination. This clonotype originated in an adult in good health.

CDR3 nucleotide sequence: TGTGCCAGCAGTTTCGGGGATACGCAGTATTTT. As protein: CASSFGDTQYF. The chain carries TRBV12-3 or TRBV12-4 and TRBJ2-3; D is ambiguous. The CDR3 loop spans 11 amino acids. The V and J ends lost 3 bases and 6 bases respectively, with 4 bases between them.